These 18 T cell receptor beta chains share one sample of origin, sequenced in a study of blood T cell repertoires in COVID-19. Generated by immunoSEQ multiplex PCR, the TCRdb table keeps only in-frame clones and is missing some. The sample contains around 300,000 clones, 89% of which appear only once. The sample taken for sequencing was PBMCs or T cells enriched from blood (not recorded which). The receptors were gathered from a woman aged 55-69 years who had recovered from COVID-19.

The V and J genes are TRBV20-1 and TRBJ2-1, with 11 bases identical to TRBD2. In germline, CDR1 is DFQATT, CDR2 SNEGSKA (reference sequence). V lost 3 bases, J lost 7 bases, and 8 bases stayed unmatched. The CDR3 runs to 15 residues. This CDR3 reads CSASRLAGMWNEQFF. In nucleotides, the CDR3 is TGCAGTGCTAGTAGACTAGCGGGAATGTGGAATGAGCAGTTCTTC.

This chain joins TRBV19 and TRBJ2-5; 7 bases line up with TRBD2. Germline CDR1 is LNHDA and CDR2 is SQIVND (reference sequence). Losses at the gene ends were 6 bases for V and 5 bases for J; bases not matched to a gene: 9. This CDR3 spans 14 amino acids. The CDR3 sequence: CASSPKWGGETQYF. The CDR3 coding sequence is TGTGCCAGTAGCCCCAAATGGGGGGGGGAGACCCAGTACTTC.

This chain links TRBV28 with TRBJ2-7, with TRBD2 identical over 10 bases. J gave up 5 bases and V 4 bases, and 8 bases lay outside the gene matches. Germline V gives CDR1 MDHEN, CDR2 SYDVKM. This CDR3 is built from 15 residues. The CDR3 DNA reads TGTGCCAGCAGTTCCCCTAGCGGGAGTCTCAACGAGCAGTACTTC. It specifies CASSSPSGSLNEQYF.

The V call is TRBV30, the J call TRBJ1-1; unclear D gene. Trimming took off 1 base at V and 6 bases at J, with 6 bases between the two ends. CDR1 and CDR2 from the germline V gene are GTSNPN and SVGIG (reference sequence). The CDR3 is made up of 11 amino acids. CDR3 residues: CAWSAPAEAFF. CDR3 nucleotides: TGTGCCTGGAGTGCCCCGGCTGAAGCTTTCTTT.

This clone was detected a few times. The chain employs TRBV12-3 or TRBV12-4 and TRBJ1-2; D is uncertain. The length of the CDR3 is 13 residues. V was clipped by 6 bases and J by 4 bases, with 12 bases between them. The CDR3 DNA is TGTGCCAGCAGCCAGGCCCAGTTCTATGGCTACACCTTC. It specifies CASSQAQFYGYTF.

The CDR3 coding sequence is TGTGCCAGCAGTTTGCCAGGGGGCTATGGCTACACCTTC. Its protein is CASSLPGGYGYTF. The chain has TRBV28 and TRBJ1-2, with 7 bases matching TRBD1. Looked up from germline, CDR1 is MDHEN and CDR2 is SYDVKM. The CDR3 contains 13 residues. V gave up 3 bases and J gave up 4 bases; unmatched junction bases: 2.

The gene calls are TRBV9 and TRBJ2-5; TRBD2 matches 12 bases. Losses at the gene ends were 4 bases for V and 5 bases for J; bases not matched to a gene: 6. The germline gives CDR1 SGDLS, CDR2 YYNGEE. This CDR3 has 15 amino acids. CDR3 protein: CASSTTSGGGETQYF. CDR3 DNA: TGTGCCAGCAGCACGACTAGCGGGGGAGGTGAGACCCAGTACTTC. The entire variable domain, with the rest obtained from reference TRBV9 and TRBJ2-5, is as follows: DSGVTQTPKHLITATGQRVTLRCSPRSGDLSVYWYQQSLDQGLQFLIQYYNGEERAKGNILERFSAQQFPDLHSELNLSSLELGDSALYFCASSTTSGGGETQYFGPGTRLLVL.

The chain links TRBV18 to TRBJ2-2; possibly TRBD2 for D (6 bases). The germline V gene has CDR1 KGHSH and CDR2 LQKENI. V shed 4 bases and J shed 5 bases, with 17 bases lying between them. The CDR3 extends over 16 amino acids. CDR3 residues: CASSHRDWSDTGELFF. CDR3 in DNA: TGTGCCAGCTCACACCGGGACTGGTCCGATACCGGGGAGCTGTTTTTT. The complete variable domain, with remaining parts taken from reference TRBV18 and TRBJ2-2, reads NAGVMQNPRHLVRRRGQEARLRCSPMKGHSHVYWYRQLPEEGLKFMVYLQKENIIDESGMPKERFSAEFPKEGPSILRIQQVVRGDSAAYFCASSHRDWSDTGELFFGEGSRLTVL.

This clone was counted a single time. The chain carries TRBV27 and TRBJ2-1, with 8 positions matching TRBD2. Germline loops: CDR1 MNHEY, CDR2 SMNVEV (reference sequence). This CDR3 contains 15 residues. Trimming at V came to 2 bases and at J to 5 bases, leaving 5 bases not matched to a gene. The DNA of the CDR3 is TGTGCCAGCAGTTTACGGGGGGGGGACCACAATGAGCAGTTCTTC. Protein: CASSLRGGDHNEQFF.

This chain uses TRBV27 with TRBJ2-7; TRBD2 might be the D (6 bases). The CDR3 runs 14 residues. Per the germline V gene, CDR1 is MNHEY and CDR2 is SMNVEV (reference sequence). Trimming stripped 3 bases from V and 3 bases from J, with 12 bases between. CDR3 DNA sequence: TGTGCCAGCAGTTTCGGGGGAGGATACTACGAGCAGTACTTC. It specifies CASSFGGGYYEQYF.

This clone occurred a few times. The rearrangement uses TRBV7-9 and TRBJ1-2, with 9 nucleotides matching TRBD1. The V segment lost 1 base and the J segment 8 bases; nucleotides outside the gene matches: 14. The CDR3 is 17 residues long. Germline-derived CDR1 and CDR2 are SEHNR and FQNEAQ (reference sequence). CDR3 protein: CASSLGSIPQGAGGYTF. The CDR3 DNA sequence: TGTGCCAGCAGCTTAGGCAGTATTCCACAGGGGGCTGGAGGCTACACCTTC. Full variable domain (remainder filled in from reference TRBV7-9 and TRBJ1-2): DTGVSQNPRHKITKRGQNVTFRCDPISEHNRLYWYRQTLGQGPEFLTYFQNEAQLEKSRLLSDRFSAERPKGSFSTLEIQRTEQGDSAMYLCASSLGSIPQGAGGYTFGSGTRLTVV.

This chain links TRBV6-5 with TRBJ1-1; 9 bases agree with TRBD1. Germline CDR1 MNHEY, CDR2 SVGAGI. With 7 bases clipped from V and 8 bases from J, the junction kept 11 bases outside the gene matches. The CDR3 totals 14 residues. The CDR3 protein is CASTGTGQGREAFF. CDR3 DNA sequence: TGTGCCAGCACCGGGACAGGGCAGGGAAGGGAAGCTTTCTTT.

J is TRBJ1-2 and V is TRBV4-1, with 8 positions matching TRBD1. Trimming cost V 5 bases and J 6 bases; bases outside gene matches: 5. There are 13 residues in the CDR3. Looked up from germline, CDR1 is MGHRA and CDR2 is YSYEKL. DNA of the CDR3: TGCGCCAGCAGCGGACAGGGTTACAATGGCTACACCTTC. Amino acid sequence: CASSGQGYNGYTF.

The chain carries TRBV4-1 and TRBJ1-1, with D possibly TRBD1 on 6 matching bases. Between the trimmed V and J ends, which lost 4 bases and 4 bases, there was a span of 13 bases. This CDR3 comprises 14 residues. The germline CDR1 and CDR2 sequences are MGHRA and YSYEKL. The CDR3 DNA sequence: TGCGCCAGCAGCCTTGGGGGGGCCGGCACTGAAGCTTTCTTT. Its protein is CASSLGGAGTEAFF.

This sequence joins TRBV7-6 and TRBJ2-5, with D possibly matching TRBD2 (5 bases). The CDR3 totals 15 residues. Between the trimmed V and J ends, which lost 5 bases and 3 bases, there was a span of 16 bases. Germline V CDR1 and CDR2: SGHVS, FNYEAQ. Here the CDR3 reads CASSLWTGREETQYF. The CDR3 bases are TGTGCCAGCAGCCTATGGACTGGGCGGGAAGAGACCCAGTACTTC.

The chain couples TRBV24-1 to TRBJ1-5, with a tentative D call TRBD1 (5 bases). Trimming stripped 4 bases from V and 3 bases from J, with 21 bases between. Per germline, CDR1 KGHDR and CDR2 SFDVKD. This CDR3 is 18 amino acids long. This chain's CDR3 is CATSDPTSQTENNQPQHF. The DNA for the CDR3 is TGTGCCACCAGTGACCCTACATCTCAGACAGAGAACAATCAGCCCCAGCATTTT.

There are a few counts of this clone. The chain has TRBV27 and TRBJ2-2; 7 bases are shared with TRBD2. Germline V gene lookup returns CDR1 MNHEY and CDR2 SMNVEV (reference sequence). This CDR3 has 17 residues. V gave up 3 bases and J gave up 7 bases; unmatched junction bases: 14. In DNA form, the CDR3 reads TGTGCCAGCAGTTTCGGGATCGGGGGGATGGGGGGCGGGGAGCTGTTTTTT. This sequence encodes CASSFGIGGMGGGELFF.

The V and J genes are TRBV29-1 and TRBJ1-1, with 9 bases identical to TRBD1. V was pared by 5 bases and J by 4 bases, with 5 bases of the junction left unmatched. Germline V gene lookup returns CDR1 SQVTM and CDR2 ANQGSEA. This CDR3 contains 13 residues. The CDR3 protein is CSVMTGGGTEAFF. As DNA, the CDR3 is TGCAGCGTTATGACAGGGGGGGGCACTGAAGCTTTCTTT.